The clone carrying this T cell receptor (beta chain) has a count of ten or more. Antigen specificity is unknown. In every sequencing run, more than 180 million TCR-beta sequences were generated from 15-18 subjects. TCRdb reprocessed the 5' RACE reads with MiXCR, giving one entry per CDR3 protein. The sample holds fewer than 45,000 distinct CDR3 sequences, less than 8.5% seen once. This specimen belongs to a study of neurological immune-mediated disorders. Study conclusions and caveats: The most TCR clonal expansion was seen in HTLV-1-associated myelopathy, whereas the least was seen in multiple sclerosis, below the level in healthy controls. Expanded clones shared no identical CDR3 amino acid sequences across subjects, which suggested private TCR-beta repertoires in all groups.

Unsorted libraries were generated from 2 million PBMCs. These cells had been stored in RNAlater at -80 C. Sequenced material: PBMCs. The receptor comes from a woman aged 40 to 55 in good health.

The CDR3 nucleotides read TGTGCCAGCTCAGCTCATCCAGATACGCAGTATTTT. It translates to CASSAHPDTQYF. The J gene is TRBJ2-3, the V gene TRBV12-3 or TRBV12-4; D is unresolved. The CDR3 totals 12 residues. The V end lost 8 bases, the J end lost 4 bases, and 10 bases lay between the germline ends.